What follows is one T cell receptor (beta chain) and its context. The antigen is unknown. This CDR3 is built from 13 residues. The germline CDR1 and CDR2 sequences are SGHTA and FQGNSA. V gave up 5 bases and J gave up 8 bases, with 13 bases separating them. Both 60 Vbeta primers and 13 Jbeta primers went into the PCR. Repertoires were generated with immunoSEQ multiplex PCR, while TCRdb's copy carries only in-frame clones and drops some. The repertoire table contains about 120,000 clones. The data were taken from a study of cytomegalovirus exposure and HLA in healthy donors. Study summary: In an early release, HLA-typed donors contributed tens of millions of unique TCR sequences. Study-level findings and limits: Among TCR sequences, most were rare, though some public TCRs appeared in many donors. Reportedly, fewer N-insertions than the approximately 600-donor mean appeared in an Asian-associated ancestry cluster in a later analysis. Among TCR beta chains, those listed as cytomegalovirus-associated numbered approximately 150.

Material: PBMCs. The chain couples TRBV7-2 to TRBJ1-5, with D maybe TRBD1 (6 bases). The source is a man aged 25 to 40 in good health and CMV-seronegative. CDR3 sequence (DNA): TGTGCCAGCAGCACATACAGGGATGAGCCCCAGCATTTT. Amino acids: CASSTYRDEPQHF.